These 21 T cell receptor beta chains share one sample of origin, sequenced in a study of response to subunit inactivated influenza vaccine. TCRdb analysed the RT-PCR reads with MiXCR anew, one entry per CDR3 protein. The repertoire holds 500,000 to 550,000 distinct CDR3 sequences, with 7.6% as singletons. The sequences come from PBMCs from blood, collected around 25 months after vaccination. Receptor source: a man between 45 and 75 years old who received an inactivated influenza vaccine.

This clonotype was observed a handful of times. The CDR3 loop is CASSQEGLAGGPNTGELFF. CDR3 DNA: TGTGCCAGCAGCCAAGAAGGACTAGCGGGGGGACCGAACACCGGGGAGCTGTTTTTT. The genes are TRBV3-1 and TRBJ2-2; 14 nucleotides agree with TRBD2. Looked up from germline, CDR1 is LGHDT and CDR2 is YNNKEL (reference sequence). The CDR3 contains 19 residues. The junction had 3 bases not matched to a gene; V was cut back by 0 bases and J by 0 bases.

This clonotype was counted a few times. This chain links TRBV12-3 or TRBV12-4 with TRBJ2-3, with 8 bases fitting TRBD1. J lost 8 bases, V lost 5 bases, and 12 bases had no gene match. This CDR3 comprises 15 residues. DNA for the CDR3: TGTGCCAGCAGTCTCCGGGACAGGTCCTTTGGTACGCAGTATTTT. Protein: CASSLRDRSFGTQYF.

The rearrangement links TRBV10-3 to TRBJ1-5; the D is unclear. Germline V gene sequence: CDR1 ENHRY, CDR2 SYGVKD. V dropped 3 bases and J dropped 8 bases, with 11 bases sitting between them. The CDR3 contains 13 residues. The CDR3 protein is CAISDGAQEPQHF. CDR3 DNA sequence: TGTGCCATCAGTGACGGCGCCCAAGAGCCCCAGCATTTT.

This clonotype was observed a handful of times. The rearrangement links TRBV9 to TRBJ2-3, with 9 nucleotides matching TRBD2. This CDR3 comprises 15 residues. V was pared by 2 bases and J by 4 bases, with 5 bases of the junction left unmatched. Germline CDR1 reads SGDLS; CDR2 reads YYNGEE. The CDR3 bases are TGTGCCAGCAGCGTCGGAGCGGGGGGCGCAGATACGCAGTATTTT. Its protein is CASSVGAGGADTQYF.

This clonotype has a handful of counts. The chain has TRBV4-1 and TRBJ1-2; D is perhaps TRBD1 (6 bases). The ends were cut back, 3 bases at V and 4 bases at J, with 9 bases in the middle. Germline CDR1 is MGHRA and CDR2 is YSYEKL. The length of the CDR3 is 13 residues. The CDR3 is CASSQAQGYGYTF. The CDR3 nucleotides read TGCGCCAGCAGCCAGGCACAGGGCTATGGCTACACCTTC.

The chain uses TRBV19 and TRBJ2-7; 11 bases align to TRBD2. This CDR3 comprises 16 residues. V was pared by 7 bases and J by 0 bases, with 8 bases of the junction left unmatched. Germline lookup yields CDR1 LNHDA and CDR2 SQIVND (reference sequence). The CDR3 is CASKETSGKSSYEQYF. CDR3 DNA sequence: TGTGCCAGTAAGGAGACTAGCGGGAAAAGCTCCTACGAGCAGTACTTC.

This clonotype was counted many times. J is TRBJ2-1 and V is TRBV20-1; a possible D gene is TRBD2 (6 bases). The CDR3 is 15 residues long. The germline CDR1 and CDR2 sequences are DFQATT and SNEGSKA (reference sequence). Trimming removed 3 bases at V and 10 bases at J, with 22 bases between. In DNA form, the CDR3 reads TGCAGTGCTAGTGGCGGGGCTACCCTCATCTCGGAGCAGTTCTTC. The encoded protein is CSASGGATLISEQFF.

The chain joins TRBV29-1 to TRBJ1-2; possibly TRBD1 for D (6 bases). This CDR3 spans 14 amino acids. Germline CDR1 is SQVTM and CDR2 is ANQGSEA. V was clipped by 5 bases and J by 8 bases, with 21 bases between them. As DNA, the CDR3 is TGCAGCGTTCGCACTGGGGGCGGAAGGCACGGCTACACCTTC. Translating it yields CSVRTGGGRHGYTF.

In this sample, this clonotype turned up many times. This sequence joins TRBV10-3 and TRBJ2-1, with D maybe TRBD2 (5 bases). Looked up from germline, CDR1 is ENHRY and CDR2 is SYGVKD. This CDR3 is built from 15 residues. The V end lost 4 bases, the J end lost 3 bases, and 13 bases lay between the germline ends. CDR3 protein: CAISVRADNYNEQFF. The CDR3 DNA follows: TGTGCCATCAGTGTGCGGGCAGACAACTACAATGAGCAGTTCTTC.

This clonotype has a count of ten or more. V gene TRBV29-1 combines with J gene TRBJ2-4; D may correspond to TRBD1 or TRBD2 (5 bases each). Germline V gene data show CDR1 as SQVTM and CDR2 as ANQGSEA. Trimming pared 6 bases from V and 0 bases from J, leaving 9 bases between. The CDR3 has 13 residues. The chain's CDR3 is CSVGTLAKNIQYF. CDR3 nucleotide sequence: TGCAGCGTGGGGACCCTAGCCAAAAACATTCAGTACTTC.

This clonotype was seen more than once but under ten times. This chain links TRBV3-1 with TRBJ1-5; D is possibly TRBD1 (6 bases). Germline lookup yields CDR1 LGHDT and CDR2 YNNKEL (reference sequence). V lost 4 bases and J 4 bases, leaving 14 bases between the germline ends. The CDR3 covers 15 residues. The CDR3 DNA follows: TGTGCCAGCAGCCCCTCGGACAGCATTAATCAGCCCCAGCATTTT. It is translated as CASSPSDSINQPQHF.

Only a few counts were recorded for this clonotype. The chain uses TRBV24-1 and TRBJ1-5; D is ambiguous. The CDR3 extends over 13 amino acids. CDR1 KGHDR and CDR2 SFDVKD come from the germline V gene. Trimming pared 0 bases from V and 7 bases from J, leaving 6 bases between. The CDR3, as DNA: TGTGCCACCAGTGATTTGCCCGGCCAGCCCCAGCATTTT. It translates to CATSDLPGQPQHF.

The rearrangement links TRBV14 to TRBJ1-2; D is possibly TRBD1 (6 bases). CDR1 SGHDN and CDR2 FVKESK come from the germline V gene. The CDR3 is 17 residues long. Trimming cost V 0 bases and J 4 bases, with 18 bases left between them. CDR3 in amino acids: CASSQDGIGPRGYGYTF. The CDR3, as DNA: TGTGCCAGCAGCCAAGATGGTATAGGGCCCAGGGGCTATGGCTACACCTTC.

This rearrangement joins TRBV4-3 to TRBJ2-1; a possible D gene is TRBD2 (6 bases). Germline assignment: CDR1 LGHNA and CDR2 YSLEER. This CDR3 has 18 residues. Trimming took 4 bases from V and 1 from J, leaving 20 bases between them. For the CDR3, the DNA is TGCGCCAGCAGCCGAGATCCCTCGGGACTCACTTCCTACAATGAGCAGTTCTTC. This codes for CASSRDPSGLTSYNEQFF.

This clonotype appeared a few times. The chain is built from TRBV20-1 and TRBJ2-5; 9 bases line up with TRBD1. The length of the CDR3 is 12 residues. Germline values: CDR1 DFQATT, CDR2 SNEGSKA (reference sequence). Unmatched junction bases numbered 2, after V lost 7 bases and J lost 2 bases. The CDR3 DNA reads TGCAGTGGACAGGGGGATCAAGAGACCCAGTACTTC. Translating gives CSGQGDQETQYF.

This clonotype has just a few counts. The chain carries TRBV11-2 and TRBJ2-1; 10 positions agree with TRBD1. V was clipped by 4 bases and J by 5 bases; unmatched bases: 8. CDR3 length: 16 amino acids. Germline values: CDR1 SGHAT, CDR2 FQNNGV. In nucleotides, the CDR3 is TGTGCCAGCAGCTCGCCGACAGGGGGCGCCCACAATGAGCAGTTCTTC. It encodes CASSSPTGGAHNEQFF.

This clonotype showed up many times. The chain combines TRBV7-3 with TRBJ2-1; D tentatively reads TRBD1 or TRBD2 (5 bases each). This CDR3 comprises 17 residues. V was shortened by 5 bases and J by 5 bases, with 22 bases between the two germline ends. Germline V gives CDR1 SGHTA, CDR2 FQGTGA. The CDR3, as DNA: TGTGCCAGCAGCCGACTTCCGGGACCTAGCTCTAACAATGAGCAGTTCTTC. It encodes CASSRLPGPSSNNEQFF.

The V call is TRBV29-1, the J call TRBJ2-1, with 12 bases fitting TRBD2. The J segment lost 7 bases and the V segment lost 7 bases, leaving 8 bases of the junction unmatched. Germline V gives CDR1 SQVTM, CDR2 ANQGSEA. The CDR3 runs to 14 residues. The CDR3 reads CSALTSGRSNEQFF. In DNA, the CDR3 is TGCAGCGCTCTAACTAGCGGGAGGAGTAATGAGCAGTTCTTC.

The V call is TRBV3-1, the J call TRBJ2-2; D is unresolved. The CDR3 length is 16 residues. Germline CDR1 reads LGHDT; CDR2 reads YNNKEL (reference sequence). With 1 base removed from V and 0 bases from J, the gap between germline ends came to 9 bases. The CDR3 sequence is CASSQGTEANTGELFF. The CDR3 DNA reads as TGTGCCAGCAGCCAAGGTACGGAAGCGAACACCGGGGAGCTGTTTTTT.

This clonotype has ten or more counts. This chain connects TRBV29-1 to TRBJ2-7; TRBD2 might be the D (6 bases). The CDR3 loop spans 11 amino acids. Trimming cost V 6 bases and J 5 bases, with 11 bases left between them. The germline CDR1 and CDR2 sequences are SQVTM and ANQGSEA. The CDR3 spells CSVSQRDEQYF. CDR3 DNA sequence: TGCAGCGTAAGCCAGCGGGACGAGCAGTACTTC.

This chain links TRBV20-1 with TRBJ2-7; 7 bases match TRBD1. The V gene end was trimmed by 3 bases and the J gene end by 4 bases; junction bases not matched to a gene: 6. CDR3 length: 13 amino acids. Germline CDR1 is DFQATT and CDR2 is SNEGSKA (reference sequence). This CDR3 reads CSASGTDPYEQYF. In DNA form, the CDR3 reads TGCAGTGCTAGCGGGACAGATCCTTACGAGCAGTACTTC.